This TCR beta chain was obtained from a study of brain metastases from non-small cell lung cancer. The CDR3 runs 12 residues. V was pared by 4 bases and J by 5 bases, with 11 bases between. Germline values: CDR1 GTSNPN, CDR2 SVGIG (reference sequence). Comments on this clone: Its antigen is unknown.

Study outcomes and limitations: Brain metastases shared most TCR repertoire with primaries, with sparse T cells. In roughly 64% of brain metastases, T-cell clones were expanded compared with matched primary tumors.

Sequencing used immunoSEQ multiplex PCR; TCRdb keeps in-frame clones, though not all of them. The sample consists of about 2,800 clones, over 80% of them appearing once. The chain is built from TRBV30 and TRBJ1-1; possibly TRBD1 for D (6 bases). Sequenced: primary lung tumor tissue. This receptor was obtained from a donor at least 40 years old with non-small cell lung cancer. The CDR3: CAWIFRGTEAFF. CDR3 nucleotides: TGTGCCTGGATTTTCAGGGGAACTGAAGCTTTCTTT.